This entry concerns a single TCR beta chain. During active infection, Seattle patients enrolled and were then monitored through disease. The V gene's germline CDR1 is LNHDA and CDR2 SQIVND (reference sequence). Between the trimmed V and J ends, which lost 6 bases and 1 base, there was a span of 21 bases. The CDR3 extends over 17 amino acids. As handled by the study authors: Reference gene primer amplification in the assay estimated nucleated cell counts. The table came from immunoSEQ multiplex PCR; TCRdb's copy has only in-frame clones and leaves some out. The V and J calls and clone size come from that table; D and trimming were worked out from the DNA. The sample has about 130,000 clones, roughly 80% seen once. The data stem from a study of blood T cell repertoires in COVID-19.

Source material: peripheral blood. The chain links TRBV19 to TRBJ1-1; D is ambiguous. The source of this sequence is a woman in her seventies with COVID-19, enrolled during active disease. The CDR3 is CASRAVGGVGRNTEAFF. CDR3 DNA: TGTGCCAGTAGAGCGGTGGGAGGTGTTGGTCGGAACACTGAAGCTTTCTTT.